The sequence of this T cell receptor (beta chain) was determined in a study of blood T cell repertoires in COVID-19. Sequencing used immunoSEQ multiplex PCR; TCRdb keeps in-frame clones, though not all of them. The table has about 140,000 clones, 80% seen once. The CDR3 runs to 14 residues. Germline V gives CDR1 GTSNPN, CDR2 SVGIG (reference sequence). V was trimmed by 2 bases and J by 4 bases, leaving 13 bases between them. The chain has TRBV30 and TRBJ2-3, with D perhaps TRBD1 (6 bases). This TCR derives from a man aged 70-80 years who had recovered from COVID-19. The source material was peripheral blood. The CDR3 DNA reads TGTGCCTGGAGTAAGGACAGAGGACCAGATACGCAGTATTTT. Translated: CAWSKDRGPDTQYF. Combining the CDR3 with reference TRBV30 and TRBJ2-3 gives the whole variable domain SQTIHQWPATLVQPVGSPLSLECTVEGTSNPNLYWYRQAAGRGLQLLFYSVGIGQISSEVPQNLSASRPQDRQFILSSKKLLLSDSGFYLCAWSKDRGPDTQYFGPGTRLTVL.